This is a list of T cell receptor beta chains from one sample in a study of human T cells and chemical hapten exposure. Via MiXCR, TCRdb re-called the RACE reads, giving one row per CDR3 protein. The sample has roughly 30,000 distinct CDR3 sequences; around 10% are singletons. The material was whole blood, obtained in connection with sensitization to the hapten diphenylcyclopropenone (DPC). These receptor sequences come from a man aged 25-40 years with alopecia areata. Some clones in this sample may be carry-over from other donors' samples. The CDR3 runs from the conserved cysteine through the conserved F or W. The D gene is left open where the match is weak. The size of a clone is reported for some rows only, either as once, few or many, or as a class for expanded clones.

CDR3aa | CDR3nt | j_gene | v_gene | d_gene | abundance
CASRLAGPGGVNIQYF | TGTGCCAGCCGTTTGGCGGGACCCGGGGGAGTAAACATTCAGTACTTC | TRBJ2-4 | TRBV11-2 | . | many
CASSPTSAGQLDTGELFF | TGTGCCAGCTCACCTACCTCCGCGGGACAGCTAGACACCGGGGAGCTGTTTTTT | TRBJ2-2 | TRBV18 | . | many
CASRWRGTDLSGANVLTF | TGTGCCAGCCGATGGCGGGGGACAGATCTTAGTGGGGCCAACGTCCTGACTTTC | TRBJ2-6 | TRBV7-2 | . | .
CASSLVPDSNQPQHF | TGTGCCAGCAGCTTAGTGCCGGATAGCAATCAGCCCCAGCATTTT | TRBJ1-5 | TRBV7-6 | . | many
CASSGGTNQPQHF | TGTGCCAGCAGCGGGGGCACCAATCAGCCCCAGCATTTT | TRBJ1-5 | TRBV5-6 | . | few
CASSSANTDTQYF | TGTGCCAGCTCTAGCGCCAACACAGATACGCAGTATTTT | TRBJ2-3 | TRBV7-6 | . | few
CAISGSQRDYTF | TGTGCCATCAGTGGGTCCCAAAGGGACTACACCTTC | TRBJ1-2 | TRBV10-3 | . | few
CASSQKAVSNQPQHF | TGTGCCAGCAGCCAGAAGGCAGTTAGCAATCAGCCCCAGCATTTT | TRBJ1-5 | TRBV3-1 | . | many
CSVELQGALRTAFF | TGCAGCGTTGAATTGCAGGGGGCGCTTCGCACGGCTTTCTTT | TRBJ1-1 | TRBV29-1 | TRBD1 | few
CASSQERTSVPYEQYF | TGCGCCAGCAGCCAAGAAAGGACGTCGGTCCCCTACGAGCAGTACTTC | TRBJ2-7 | TRBV4-3 | . | many
CSVDDPAGGQETQYF | TGCAGCGTTGACGATCCAGCGGGGGGGCAAGAGACCCAGTACTTC | TRBJ2-5 | TRBV29-1 | TRBD2 | medium-sized
CASSQDRRRTEAFF | TGCGCCAGCAGCCAAGATCGAAGGCGAACTGAAGCTTTCTTT | TRBJ1-1 | TRBV4-3 | . | many
CASSRTSGSGEQYF | TGTGCCAGCTCACGGACTAGCGGGTCGGGGGAGCAGTACTTC | TRBJ2-7 | TRBV14 | TRBD2 | few
CASRGQGVEKLFF | TGTGCCAGCAGGGGGCAGGGTGTTGAAAAACTGTTTTTT | TRBJ1-4 | TRBV7-9 | . | .
CASSFGTRGEAFF | TGTGCCAGCAGCTTCGGGACTCGGGGTGAAGCTTTCTTT | TRBJ1-1 | TRBV5-6 | . | many
CSVGQSFSTDTQYF | TGCAGCGTTGGACAGAGTTTTAGCACAGATACGCAGTATTTT | TRBJ2-3 | TRBV29-1 | . | few
CASSQDGTGAQETQYF | TGCGCCAGCAGCCAAGACGGCACAGGGGCCCAAGAGACCCAGTACTTC | TRBJ2-5 | TRBV4-1 | TRBD1 | few
CASTLTGTAYQPQHF | TGTGCCAGTACCCTAACTGGGACAGCTTATCAGCCCCAGCATTTT | TRBJ1-5 | TRBV19 | TRBD1 | .
CASSQDGRASNYGYTF | TGTGCCAGCAGCCAAGATGGGAGGGCATCTAACTATGGCTACACCTTC | TRBJ1-2 | TRBV4-2 | . | .
CASSSNAGTQYF | TGTGCCAGCAGCTCGAATGCGGGGACCCAGTACTTC | TRBJ2-5 | TRBV7-3 | . | .
CASSPTGREQPQHF | TGTGCCAGCAGTCCCACAGGGCGCGAGCAGCCCCAGCATTTT | TRBJ1-5 | TRBV6-2/TRBV6-3 | . | .
CSARRAGGIDEQFF | TGCAGTGCTAGAAGAGCGGGAGGGATCGATGAGCAGTTCTTC | TRBJ2-1 | TRBV20-1 | TRBD2 | many
CAPKAGREAEVDTDTQYF | TGTGCCCCGAAGGCGGGGAGGGAGGCAGAGGTTGACACAGATACGCAGTATTTT | TRBJ2-3 | TRBV19 | TRBD2 | many
CASSYSLGLQSGANVLTF | TGTGCCAGCAGTTACTCGCTGGGACTCCAGTCTGGGGCCAACGTCCTGACTTTC | TRBJ2-6 | TRBV6-6 | . | many
CASSLQERGNTDTQYF | TGTGCCAGCAGCTTACAGGAAAGGGGCAACACAGATACGCAGTATTTT | TRBJ2-3 | TRBV7-6 | . | few
CASTGGGRGPEQYF | TGTGCCAGCACTGGGGGCGGGAGAGGGCCCGAGCAGTACTTC | TRBJ2-7 | TRBV12-3/TRBV12-4 | . | .
CASSQPDLNTEAFF | TGTGCCAGCAGCCAACCTGACCTGAACACTGAAGCTTTCTTT | TRBJ1-1 | TRBV11-2 | . | many
CSARDRPQEEQYF | TGCAGTGCTAGAGATCGACCGCAAGAGGAGCAGTACTTC | TRBJ2-7 | TRBV20-1 | . | many
CASQTVARGTEAFF | TGTGCCAGCCAAACAGTGGCAAGGGGCACTGAAGCTTTCTTT | TRBJ1-1 | TRBV6-2/TRBV6-3 | . | many
CSVEKSGGASTDTQYF | TGCAGCGTTGAAAAGTCCGGCGGGGCTAGCACAGATACGCAGTATTTT | TRBJ2-3 | TRBV29-1 | . | few
CASSQSGTTDTQYF | TGTGCCAGCAGCCAATCCGGGACCACAGATACGCAGTATTTT | TRBJ2-3 | TRBV11-3 | . | .
CASGPRQGYEQYF | TGTGCCAGCGGGCCCAGACAGGGGTACGAGCAGTACTTC | TRBJ2-7 | TRBV11-2 | TRBD1 | few
CASSGRGPTDTQYF | TGTGCCAGCAGTGGCAGGGGGCCGACAGATACGCAGTATTTT | TRBJ2-3 | TRBV7-8 | TRBD1 | few
CSARDSSSSNQPQHF | TGCAGTGCTAGAGATTCCAGTTCATCGAATCAGCCCCAGCATTTT | TRBJ1-5 | TRBV20-1 | . | many
CSVEQGEFFYGYTF | TGCAGCGTGGAACAGGGGGAATTTTTCTATGGCTACACCTTC | TRBJ1-2 | TRBV29-1 | TRBD1 | many
CSVEEDRGLDTQYF | TGCAGCGTTGAGGAGGACAGGGGGCTTGATACGCAGTATTTT | TRBJ2-3 | TRBV29-1 | TRBD1 | many
CASSRGTHVGAYEQYF | TGTGCCAGCAGCCGAGGGACTCACGTGGGGGCCTACGAGCAGTACTTC | TRBJ2-7 | TRBV6-5 | . | few
CASSGTAYEQYF | TGTGCCAGCAGTGGGACAGCCTACGAGCAGTACTTC | TRBJ2-7 | TRBV6-2/TRBV6-3 | TRBD1 | few
CASSLELPYNEQFF | TGTGCCAGCAGCTTAGAGCTACCCTACAATGAGCAGTTCTTC | TRBJ2-1 | TRBV11-2 | . | few
CASSLGQGHGYTF | TGTGCCAGCAGCCTTGGACAGGGCCATGGCTACACCTTC | TRBJ1-2 | TRBV6-6 | TRBD1 | many
CSVELTYGYTF | TGCAGCGTTGAACTCACTTATGGCTACACCTTC | TRBJ1-2 | TRBV29-1 | . | many
CSARDSTSGKMNEQFF | TGCAGTGCTAGAGATTCGACTAGCGGGAAGATGAATGAGCAGTTCTTC | TRBJ2-1 | TRBV20-1 | TRBD2 | many
CASSQGTASYEQYF | TGCGCCAGCAGCCAAGGCACAGCCTCCTACGAGCAGTACTTC | TRBJ2-7 | TRBV4-3 | . | medium-sized
CAISESPQGDSPLHF | TGTGCCATCAGTGAGTCACCACAGGGGGATTCACCCCTCCACTTT | TRBJ1-6 | TRBV10-3 | TRBD1 | many
CASSPYLTAYGYTF | TGTGCCAGCAGCCCATACCTTACCGCCTATGGCTACACCTTC | TRBJ1-2 | TRBV7-2 | . | few
CASSSTGDGEQYF | TGTGCCAGCAGCTCCACTGGGGACGGTGAGCAGTACTTC | TRBJ2-7 | TRBV7-9 | . | many
CSVVKEREFNEQFF | TGCAGCGTTGTGAAGGAACGGGAGTTCAATGAGCAGTTCTTC | TRBJ2-1 | TRBV29-1 | . | .
CSVGSGGNYGYTF | TGCAGCGTTGGGTCAGGGGGCAACTATGGCTACACCTTC | TRBJ1-2 | TRBV29-1 | TRBD1 | .
CASSDKETDTQYF | TGTGCCAGCAGCGACAAGGAAACAGATACGCAGTATTTT | TRBJ2-3 | TRBV13 | . | many
CASSGTGGRGNTIYF | TGTGCCAGTAGTGGGACAGGGGGCCGCGGAAACACCATATATTTT | TRBJ1-3 | TRBV19 | TRBD1 | few
CASSPDRDPYGYTF | TGTGCCAGCAGTCCTGACAGGGATCCCTATGGCTACACCTTC | TRBJ1-2 | TRBV27 | TRBD1 | many
CASSLSEQGMNTEAFF | TGTGCCAGCAGTTTATCGGAACAGGGTATGAACACTGAAGCTTTCTTT | TRBJ1-1 | TRBV27 | . | many
CASSTRTSGLDTQYF | TGTGCCAGCAGCACTCGGACTAGCGGGTTGGATACGCAGTATTTT | TRBJ2-3 | TRBV11-2 | TRBD2 | .